A single sample gave rise to the 13 T cell receptor beta chains below, sequenced in a study of response to subunit inactivated influenza vaccine. TCRdb re-called the RT-PCR reads with MiXCR, one entry per CDR3 protein. The repertoire has more than 450,000 distinct CDR3 sequences, around 8% of them found once; the top ten carry about an eighth. This specimen consisted of PBMCs from blood, obtained less than 30 months after vaccination. Receptor source: a man between 50 and 75 years old who received an inactivated influenza vaccine.

The V and J genes are TRBV20-1 and TRBJ2-5, with 10 bases identical to TRBD1. From germline, CDR1 is DFQATT and CDR2 SNEGSKA (reference sequence). V trimming: 0 bases; J trimming: 4 bases; junction bases outside the gene matches: 2. This CDR3 has 14 amino acids. The CDR3 here is CSARDRTGGETQYF. The CDR3 DNA reads as TGCAGTGCTAGAGATCGGACAGGGGGAGAGACCCAGTACTTC.

This clonotype was seen repeatedly, ten times or more. V usage is TRBV19 and J usage is TRBJ2-2; possible D gene TRBD1, 5 bases. CDR1 is LNHDA, CDR2 SQIVND, per germline (reference sequence). This CDR3 comprises 15 residues. Trimming removed 5 bases from V and 5 bases from J, with 15 bases in between. CDR3 sequence: CASSDGRVKTGELFF. CDR3 DNA sequence: TGTGCCAGTAGTGATGGCAGGGTGAAAACCGGGGAGCTGTTTTTT.

This clonotype showed up many times. The chain recombines TRBV4-1 with TRBJ2-3, with TRBD2 as a possible D gene (6 bases). The V and J ends lost 1 base and 5 bases respectively, with 16 bases between them. The CDR3 totals 16 residues. CDR1 MGHRA and CDR2 YSYEKL come from the germline V gene. CDR3 nucleotide sequence: TGCGCCAGCAGCCAAGCGGTGACTAGGGGATTAGATACGCAGTATTTT. As protein: CASSQAVTRGLDTQYF.

The chain has TRBV20-1 and TRBJ1-6, with a possible D match to TRBD1 (6 bases). Trimming took off 5 bases at V and 7 bases at J, with 15 bases between the two ends. Germline V gene lookup returns CDR1 DFQATT and CDR2 SNEGSKA (reference sequence). This CDR3 is built from 14 residues. The DNA of the CDR3 is TGCAGTGCTCCCAGGGGAACGGGGAATTCACCCCTCCACTTT. As protein: CSAPRGTGNSPLHF.

The V and J genes are TRBV19 and TRBJ1-6; D is unclear. CDR3 length: 13 residues. The germline V and J ends were trimmed by 0 bases and 17 bases, with 14 bases remaining between them. The germline V gene encodes CDR1 LNHDA and CDR2 SQIVND (reference sequence). The CDR3 is CASSIDLSGDVHF. DNA for the CDR3: TGTGCCAGTAGTATAGACCTGTCGGGCGACGTCCACTTT. The entire variable domain, with the rest obtained from reference TRBV19 and TRBJ1-6, is as follows: DGGITQSPKYLFRKEGQNVTLSCEQNLNHDAMYWYRQDPGQGLRLIYYSQIVNDFQKGDIAEGYSVSREKKESFPLTVTSAQKNPTAFYLCASSIDLSGDVHFGNGTRLTVT.

There are a few counts of this clonotype. J is TRBJ2-3 and V is TRBV5-1; D is uncertain. CDR1 and CDR2 from the germline V gene are SGHRS and YFSETQ. CDR3 size: 14 residues. The ends were cut back, 4 bases at V and 2 bases at J, with 11 bases in the middle. CDR3 loop: CASSNGPLTDTQYF. CDR3 bases: TGCGCCAGCAGCAACGGTCCCCTCACAGATACGCAGTATTTT.

V is TRBV6-5 and J is TRBJ2-7; D perhaps matches TRBD1 (6 bases). V was trimmed by 4 bases and J by 4 bases, leaving 14 bases between them. The CDR3 sequence is 14 residues long. CDR1 is MNHEY, CDR2 SVGAGI, per germline. The CDR3 here is CASSSTGRTYEQYF. CDR3 nucleotides: TGTGCCAGCAGTTCGACAGGAAGGACGTACGAGCAGTACTTC.

The chain recombines TRBV20-1 with TRBJ2-1; tentative D call: TRBD2 (6 bases). This CDR3 contains 16 residues. Trimming took 0 bases from V and 5 from J, leaving 17 bases between them. Per the germline V gene, CDR1 is DFQATT and CDR2 is SNEGSKA (reference sequence). Here the CDR3 DNA reads TGCAGTGCTAGAGATCGACGGCGGGGTGAAGACAATGAGCAGTTCTTC. This translates into CSARDRRRGEDNEQFF.

V usage is TRBV5-1 and J usage is TRBJ1-1, with a possible D match to TRBD1 (5 bases). Germline V CDR1 and CDR2: SGHRS, YFSETQ. Trimming left V 4 bases short and J 1 base short, with 20 bases between. The CDR3 length is 17 residues. CDR3 in DNA: TGCGCCAGCAGCCTAGGGGTGTGGCCGCTCAGGAACACTGAAGCTTTCTTT. It encodes CASSLGVWPLRNTEAFF.

This clonotype was counted only a few times. V usage is TRBV20-1 and J usage is TRBJ2-2; maybe TRBD2 (6 bases). V shed 5 bases and J shed 2 bases, with 15 bases lying between them. There are 15 residues in the CDR3. The germline V gene encodes CDR1 DFQATT and CDR2 SNEGSKA (reference sequence). The CDR3: CSASTGTPNTGELFF. In nucleotides, the CDR3 is TGCAGTGCTTCCACCGGGACTCCTAACACCGGGGAGCTGTTTTTT.

The chain carries TRBV29-1 and TRBJ1-5, with TRBD1 identical over 7 bases. Germline loops: CDR1 SQVTM, CDR2 ANQGSEA. The length of the CDR3 is 14 residues. Germline trimming cut 4 bases from V and 4 bases from J; bases unmatched to any gene: 7. The CDR3 is CSVAGTDPNQPQHF. The CDR3 bases are TGCAGCGTTGCAGGGACAGACCCAAATCAGCCCCAGCATTTT.

In this sample, this clonotype turned up many times. J is TRBJ2-5 and V is TRBV3-1; TRBD2 agrees at 9 bases. The V segment lost 3 bases and the J segment 1 base; nucleotides outside the gene matches: 6. The CDR3 length is 16 residues. CDR1 LGHDT and CDR2 YNNKEL come from the germline V gene (reference sequence). DNA for the CDR3: TGTGCCAGCAGCCATCGTGGACTAGCGATCCAAGAGACCCAGTACTTC. This codes for CASSHRGLAIQETQYF.

The sample holds a few counts of this clonotype. V gene TRBV6-2 or TRBV6-3 combines with J gene TRBJ2-7, with 8 bases matching TRBD2. This CDR3 has 15 residues. J gave up 4 bases and V 7 bases, and 12 bases lay outside the gene matches. Germline V CDR1 and CDR2: MNHEY, SVGEGT. This CDR3 reads CASKGTPGLVYEQYF. In DNA form, the CDR3 reads TGTGCCAGCAAGGGCACCCCGGGACTAGTGTACGAGCAGTACTTC.